This T cell receptor (beta chain) was identified in a study of beta chain features in type 1 diabetes. All of the isolated RNA was reverse transcribed, so expressed TCRB transcripts were sequenced. Assay used: immunoSEQ multiplex PCR; TCRdb lists only in-frame clones, some missing. The repertoire consists of 900,000 or so clones, with about a sixth occurring once and the leading ten covering roughly 0.025%. This CDR3 spans 14 amino acids. V was pared by 6 bases and J by 6 bases, with 3 bases of the junction left unmatched. The germline CDR1 and CDR2 sequences are SNHLY and FYNNEI. This clone appeared a few times.

The sample was naive CD4+ T cells from blood. The sequence was obtained from a woman younger than 35 in good health. The chain recombines TRBV2 with TRBJ2-3; 13 bases map to TRBD2. The CDR3 DNA follows: TGTGCCAGCAGACTAGCGGGAGGGTGGGATACGCAGTATTTT. Translation: CASRLAGGWDTQYF.